Each of the 16 T cell receptor beta chains below was sequenced from the same sample in a study of cytomegalovirus exposure and HLA in healthy donors. The PCR employed 60 Vbeta primers together with 13 Jbeta primers. Only in-frame clones appear in the TCRdb table, and some are missing; sequencing was by immunoSEQ multiplex PCR. The sample has some 160,000 clones; around 83% are singletons. Sequences were obtained from PBMCs. These receptors were collected from a male donor in good health and CMV-seropositive.

This chain links TRBV7-2 with TRBJ1-2, with TRBD1 identical over 7 bases. The CDR3 extends over 16 amino acids. Unmatched junction bases numbered 12, after V lost 4 bases and J lost 4 bases. The germline V gene encodes CDR1 SGHTA and CDR2 FQGNSA. The CDR3 sequence: CASSSPSGQQIYGYTF. CDR3 nucleotide sequence: TGTGCCAGCAGCTCGCCTTCGGGACAGCAAATCTATGGCTACACCTTC.

The chain employs TRBV15 and TRBJ1-2, with unresolved D. V dropped 0 bases and J dropped 4 bases, with 9 bases sitting between them. The CDR3 sequence is 14 residues long. Germline V gene sequence: CDR1 LNHNV, CDR2 YYDKDF (reference sequence). The CDR3 DNA follows: TGTGCCACCAGCAGAGATGGGGAGGTCTATGGCTACACCTTC. Translated: CATSRDGEVYGYTF.

This clone was counted only a few times. The CDR3 DNA follows: TGTGCCAGTCCCCCCCGACGGGGGGGCCTCACAGATACGCAGTATTTT. Amino acids: CASPPRRGGLTDTQYF. The V and J genes are TRBV19 and TRBJ2-3; 8 bases map to TRBD2. The CDR3 has 16 residues. Germline assignment: CDR1 LNHDA and CDR2 SQIVND (reference sequence). Trimming cost V 8 bases and J 2 bases; bases outside gene matches: 12.

This clone was seen a handful of times. The chain uses TRBV19 and TRBJ1-5, with D possibly TRBD1 on 6 matching bases. CDR1 LNHDA and CDR2 SQIVND come from the germline V gene (reference sequence). This CDR3 is 16 amino acids long. Trimming took 6 bases from V and 5 from J, leaving 20 bases between them. CDR3 sequence (DNA): TGTGCCAGTAGCAGCACTCGGACAGCCCGGGATCAGCCCCAGCATTTT. Protein sequence: CASSSTRTARDQPQHF. The full variable domain, in which reference TRBV19 and TRBJ1-5 provide the parts outside the CDR3, is DGGITQSPKYLFRKEGQNVTLSCEQNLNHDAMYWYRQDPGQGLRLIYYSQIVNDFQKGDIAEGYSVSREKKESFPLTVTSAQKNPTAFYLCASSSTRTARDQPQHFGDGTRLSIL.

The rearrangement links TRBV5-1 to TRBJ2-5; the match to TRBD2 covers 11 bases. In germline, CDR1 is SGHRS, CDR2 YFSETQ. V was clipped by 0 bases and J by 2 bases; unmatched bases: 3. The CDR3 length is 16 residues. CDR3 DNA: TGCGCCAGCAGCTTGGAGGGGACTAGCGGACAAGAGACCCAGTACTTC. This translates into CASSLEGTSGQETQYF.

This sequence joins TRBV25-1 and TRBJ2-5; 9 bases map to TRBD1. Germline CDR1 is MGHDK and CDR2 is SYGVNS. Trimming cost V 2 bases and J 3 bases; bases outside gene matches: 7. This CDR3 has 16 amino acids. The CDR3 DNA follows: TGTGCCAGCAGTGAACCCGACAGGGGGGGGGAAGAGACCCAGTACTTC. Protein sequence: CASSEPDRGGEETQYF.

The chain combines TRBV6-5 with TRBJ2-4; TRBD1 might be the D (5 bases). This CDR3 is 11 amino acids long. In germline, CDR1 is MNHEY, CDR2 SVGAGI. Trimming took 8 bases from V and 12 from J, leaving 14 bases between them. In DNA form, the CDR3 reads TGTGCCAGCCGACAGATGGCCAGTCAGTACTTC. Amino acid sequence: CASRQMASQYF.

The V gene is TRBV28, the J gene TRBJ2-7; TRBD1 matches 7 bases. The germline gives CDR1 MDHEN, CDR2 SYDVKM. V trimming: 5 bases; J trimming: 1 base; junction bases outside the gene matches: 8. The CDR3 has 15 amino acids. CDR3 DNA sequence: TGTGCCAGCAGTCCCCCGGGACAGAGATCCTACGAGCAGTACTTC. It encodes CASSPPGQRSYEQYF.

The chain links TRBV4-3 to TRBJ1-5; D uncertain. V lost 1 base and J 7 bases, leaving 11 bases between the germline ends. CDR1 and CDR2 from the germline V gene are LGHNA and YSLEER. The CDR3 is 14 residues long. The CDR3 region has the DNA TGCGCCAGCAGCCAAGTTATCGGGAGGCAGCCCCAGCATTTT. Amino acid sequence: CASSQVIGRQPQHF.

The J gene is TRBJ1-3, the V gene TRBV6-5; TRBD1 aligns across 12 bases. V was clipped by 0 bases and J by 4 bases; unmatched bases: 1. The CDR3 is 16 residues long. Germline loops: CDR1 MNHEY, CDR2 SVGAGI. In DNA, the CDR3 is TGTGCCAGCAGTTACTCCGGGACAGGGGGCGGAAACACCATATATTTT. Protein product: CASSYSGTGGGNTIYF.

The chain recombines TRBV27 with TRBJ2-7; tentatively, D is TRBD2 (6 bases). The V gene lost 6 bases and the J gene lost 3 bases, with 18 bases spanning the gap. CDR1 is MNHEY and CDR2 is SMNVEV in the germline V gene (reference sequence). The CDR3 spans 15 residues. CDR3: CASRDGGAADYEQYF. CDR3 bases: TGTGCCAGCAGGGATGGCGGGGCAGCAGACTACGAGCAGTACTTC.

V is TRBV6-1 and J is TRBJ2-7; 7 bases map to TRBD1. Germline V gene lookup returns CDR1 MNHNS and CDR2 SASEGT. Unmatched junction bases numbered 10, after V lost 4 bases and J lost 7 bases. The CDR3 has 14 residues. The CDR3: CASSAVPGQPEQYF. The CDR3 DNA is TGTGCCAGCAGTGCTGTCCCGGGACAGCCAGAGCAGTACTTC.

The chain uses TRBV5-1 and TRBJ2-3, with D unclear. This CDR3 is 14 amino acids long. The ends were cut back, 1 base at V and 2 bases at J, with 8 bases in the middle. The germline CDR1 and CDR2 sequences are SGHRS and YFSETQ. The CDR3 nucleotides are TGCGCCAGCAGCTTGACGCGATTCACAGATACGCAGTATTTT. This translates into CASSLTRFTDTQYF.

This chain connects TRBV4-3 to TRBJ2-5, with 8 bases lining up with TRBD2. CDR3 length: 16 residues. The V and J ends lost 1 base and 5 bases, in that order; junction bases with no gene match: 9. Per the germline V gene, CDR1 is LGHNA and CDR2 is YSLEER. The DNA of the CDR3 is TGCGCCAGCAGCCAAGGGGGAGGAGCGGGGGATGAGACCCAGTACTTC. This sequence encodes CASSQGGGAGDETQYF.

This clone was observed once. The chain recombines TRBV5-4 with TRBJ1-5; D gene ambiguous. The CDR3 has 15 amino acids. CDR1 is SGHNT, CDR2 YYREEE, per germline (reference sequence). Trimming took off 3 bases at V and 2 bases at J, with 12 bases between the two ends. The CDR3 here is CASSSAGNGNQPQHF. CDR3 nucleotide sequence: TGTGCCAGCAGCTCAGCGGGGAACGGCAATCAGCCCCAGCATTTT.

The chain combines TRBV18 with TRBJ2-7; 10 bases line up with TRBD2. Germline CDR1 reads KGHSH; CDR2 reads LQKENI. The CDR3 extends over 16 amino acids. V was clipped by 3 bases and J by 4 bases; unmatched bases: 9. The CDR3 DNA reads TGTGCCAGCTCACCGTTAGCGGGAGGATCACAGTACGAGCAGTACTTC. As protein: CASSPLAGGSQYEQYF.